A single sample is the source of the 31 T cell receptor beta chains below, sequenced in a study of shared clonotypes between healthy human individuals. Cells designated naive CD8 were CD45RO-negative and were positively selected for CCR7, with terminally differentiated effector memory CD45RA+ cells excluded. The assay was immunoSEQ multiplex PCR, and TCRdb's table has in-frame clones only and misses some. Among 2 million to 2.5 million clones listed, about 93% were seen once. Sequenced material: naive CD8+ T cells from PBMCs. The receptors shown here come from a man between 18 and 29 years old in good health. Some clones in this sample may be carry-over from other donors' samples.

The chain recombines TRBV9 with TRBJ2-7, with TRBD1 identical over 7 bases. CDR1 and CDR2 from the germline V gene are SGDLS and YYNGEE. The length of the CDR3 is 15 residues. V gave up 2 bases and J gave up 5 bases; unmatched junction bases: 10. DNA of the CDR3: TGTGCCAGCAGCGTGACCGCCGGGACAGCTGACGAGCAGTACTTC. Translation: CASSVTAGTADEQYF.

This clone was observed a handful of times. V is TRBV6-6 and J is TRBJ1-1; possible D gene TRBD1, 5 bases. In germline, CDR1 is MNHNY, CDR2 SVGAGI (reference sequence). This CDR3 has 13 amino acids. V lost 5 bases, J lost 1 base, and 8 bases lay in between. The CDR3 DNA follows: TGTGCCAGCAGTCCGGGACGGAACACTGAAGCTTTCTTT. Residues: CASSPGRNTEAFF.

The chain recombines TRBV30 with TRBJ1-2; the D gene is possibly TRBD1 (6 bases). V was trimmed by 4 bases and J by 3 bases, leaving 15 bases between them. Per germline, CDR1 GTSNPN and CDR2 SVGIG (reference sequence). The CDR3 consists of 14 residues. In DNA, the CDR3 is TGTGCCTGGACCCCGCGGGGGCTTCACTATGGCTACACCTTC. It codes for CAWTPRGLHYGYTF. The variable domain in full, with the rest retrieved from reference TRBV30 and TRBJ1-2, is SQTIHQWPATLVQPVGSPLSLECTVEGTSNPNLYWYRQAAGRGLQLLFYSVGIGQISSEVPQNLSASRPQDRQFILSSKKLLLSDSGFYLCAWTPRGLHYGYTFGSGTRLTVV.

CDR3 loop: CASSHTFGVKNEKLFF. CDR3 sequence (DNA): TGTGCCAGCAGCCATACCTTCGGGGTAAAAAATGAAAAACTGTTTTTT. V and J are TRBV5-5 and TRBJ1-4; D is unclear. Trimming removed 4 bases from V and 5 bases from J, with 18 bases in between. Germline CDR1 is SGHKS and CDR2 is YYEKEE (reference sequence). CDR3 length: 16 residues.

V usage is TRBV7-8 and J usage is TRBJ2-5; 10 bases are shared with TRBD2. This CDR3 has 17 residues. Germline lookup yields CDR1 SGHVS and CDR2 FQNEAQ. The V and J ends lost 4 bases and 4 bases, in that order; junction bases with no gene match: 12. CDR3 loop: CASSSALAGGRVETQYF. The CDR3, as DNA: TGTGCCAGCAGCTCGGCTTTAGCGGGAGGTCGGGTAGAGACCCAGTACTTC.

The chain links TRBV10-3 to TRBJ2-1; TRBD2 agrees at 8 bases. The CDR3 loop spans 15 amino acids. Per the germline V gene, CDR1 is ENHRY and CDR2 is SYGVKD. V lost 3 bases and J lost 12; bases outside the gene matches: 13. The CDR3 DNA reads TGTGCCATCAGTGATGAAGCGGGGGACCAAGATGTGCAGTTCTTC. Its translation: CAISDEAGDQDVQFF.

The rearrangement joins TRBV11-2 to TRBJ2-7; 8 bases are a match to TRBD2. Germline trimming cut 1 base from V and 5 bases from J; bases unmatched to any gene: 7. CDR3 length equals 15 residues. CDR1 is SGHAT, CDR2 FQNNGV, per germline. The CDR3 protein is CASSLAASGLNEQYF. The CDR3, as DNA: TGTGCCAGCAGCTTAGCGGCTAGCGGGCTTAACGAGCAGTACTTC.

The V gene is TRBV7-8, the J gene TRBJ2-1; 10 nucleotides agree with TRBD2. CDR3 length: 16 residues. Germline trimming cut 5 bases from V and 6 bases from J; bases unmatched to any gene: 10. The V gene's germline CDR1 is SGHVS and CDR2 FQNEAQ. The CDR3 region has the DNA TGTGCCAGCAGCAGCAGGACTAGCGGTGGAGGCAATGAGCAGTTCTTC. This sequence encodes CASSSRTSGGGNEQFF.

This clone was detected once. The rearrangement links TRBV4-1 to TRBJ2-1; the D call may be TRBD1 or TRBD2 (5 bases each). This CDR3 has 15 residues. The V end lost 4 bases, the J end lost 7 bases, and 17 bases lay between the germline ends. CDR1 and CDR2 (germline): MGHRA, YSYEKL. DNA for the CDR3: TGCGCCAGCAGCCCCCAGGGACGGAGAGTAAATGAGCAGTTCTTC. This translates into CASSPQGRRVNEQFF.

On this clone itself: Additional DNA sequences in this sample encode the identical CDR3. The genes are TRBV5-1 and TRBJ2-1; D ambiguous. Germline CDR1 reads SGHRS; CDR2 reads YFSETQ. The V and J ends lost 4 bases and 0 bases respectively, with 11 bases between them. The CDR3 spans 15 residues. CDR3 loop: CASSLLGSSYNEQFF. CDR3 in DNA: TGCGCCAGCAGCCTTCTCGGTAGCTCCTACAATGAGCAGTTCTTC.

The V gene is TRBV28, the J gene TRBJ1-4; D call uncertain. This CDR3 has 17 amino acids. Trimming cost V 0 bases and J 11 bases, with 22 bases left between them. The germline V gene has CDR1 MDHEN and CDR2 SYDVKM. CDR3 sequence (DNA): TGTGCCAGCAGTTTATGGACCGAAGGCTTGGACTTTGGGAAACTGTTTTTT. It codes for CASSLWTEGLDFGKLFF.

The chain employs TRBV7-9 and TRBJ2-3, with a possible D match to TRBD1 (5 bases). Trimming pared 9 bases from V and 9 bases from J, leaving 16 bases between. The CDR3 sequence is 12 residues long. Germline V gene sequence: CDR1 SEHNR, CDR2 FQNEAQ (reference sequence). CDR3 DNA: TGTGCCAGTTCCCAGGGTTTTCTGACGCAGTATTTT. It encodes CASSQGFLTQYF.

In this sample, this clone turned up once. The rearrangement joins TRBV2 to TRBJ2-2, with TRBD1 matching 9 bases. Germline V CDR1 and CDR2: SNHLY, FYNNEI. The V gene end was trimmed by 6 bases and the J gene end by 6 bases; junction bases not matched to a gene: 11. The length of the CDR3 is 16 residues. CDR3 residues: CASSPRGQGTSGELFF. CDR3 nucleotides: TGTGCCAGCAGCCCCCGGGGACAGGGAACGTCCGGGGAGCTGTTTTTT. Using reference TRBV2 and TRBJ2-2 for the parts outside the CDR3, the full variable domain is EPEVTQTPSHQVTQMGQEVILRCVPISNHLYFYWYRQILGQKVEFLVSFYNNEISEKSEIFDDQFSVERPDGSNFTLKIRSTKLEDSAMYFCASSPRGQGTSGELFFGEGSRLTVL.

Remarks on this clone: A much larger clone sits a single nucleotide away, making a read error possible. The CDR3 region is CASSLSGNTEAFF. CDR3 coding DNA: TGTGCCAGCAGTTTATCAGGGAACACTGAAGCTTTCTTT. The chain uses TRBV6-1 and TRBJ1-1; D is uncertain. The germline CDR1 and CDR2 sequences are MNHNS and SASEGT. The CDR3 totals 13 residues. The germline V and J ends were trimmed by 5 bases and 1 base, with 8 bases remaining between them.

The CDR3 loop reads CASGLSGSIEAFF. CDR3 nucleotides: TGTGCTAGTGGTTTGTCAGGGTCGATTGAAGCTTTCTTT. The V gene is TRBV12-5, the J gene TRBJ1-1; TRBD1 might be the D (5 bases). V lost 2 bases, J lost 7 bases, and 11 bases lay in between. This CDR3 is 13 amino acids long. Germline V CDR1 and CDR2: LGHNT, FRNRAP.

This clone was detected a few times. The CDR3 sequence: CATKNGQGQFF. The CDR3 region has the DNA TGTGCCACTAAGAATGGACAGGGGCAGTTCTTC. J is TRBJ2-1 and V is TRBV15; 8 bases fit TRBD1. CDR1 and CDR2 from the germline V gene are LNHNV and YYDKDF (reference sequence). The length of the CDR3 is 11 residues. After removal of 9 bases from V and 12 bases from J, the junction contained 7 bases not matched to a gene.

This chain connects TRBV15 to TRBJ2-7; D tentatively fits TRBD1 or TRBD2 (5 bases each). This CDR3 has 15 residues. V lost 0 bases and J lost 2, with 11 bases in between. Germline V lookup: CDR1 LNHNV, CDR2 YYDKDF (reference sequence). The CDR3 DNA reads as TGTGCCACCAGCAGAGATCGGGACCCCACCTACGAGCAGTACTTC. The encoded protein is CATSRDRDPTYEQYF.

The chain couples TRBV29-1 to TRBJ2-2; D remains ambiguous. The CDR3 totals 13 residues. CDR1 is SQVTM, CDR2 ANQGSEA, per germline. The germline V and J ends were trimmed by 8 bases and 2 bases, with 12 bases remaining between them. The CDR3 coding sequence is TGCAGCTACGCCAGCGAAAACACCGGGGAGCTGTTTTTT. Translating it yields CSYASENTGELFF.

The chain recombines TRBV9 with TRBJ2-3; TRBD1 is a possible D gene (5 bases). The CDR3 consists of 15 residues. V lost 0 bases, J lost 3 bases, and 11 bases lay in between. The germline gives CDR1 SGDLS, CDR2 YYNGEE. CDR3 DNA: TGTGCCAGCAGCGTAGCTTATGGGGCAACAGATACGCAGTATTTT. Encoded protein: CASSVAYGATDTQYF. Drawing the rest from reference TRBV9 and TRBJ2-3, the complete variable domain is DSGVTQTPKHLITATGQRVTLRCSPRSGDLSVYWYQQSLDQGLQFLIQYYNGEERAKGNILERFSAQQFPDLHSELNLSSLELGDSALYFCASSVAYGATDTQYFGPGTRLTVL.

The chain combines TRBV28 with TRBJ2-3; D not certain. Germline V gene data show CDR1 as MDHEN and CDR2 as SYDVKM. This CDR3 spans 17 amino acids. Trimming pared 6 bases from V and 1 base from J, leaving 20 bases between. This chain's CDR3 is CASSPDPLGRGTDTQYF. Here the CDR3 DNA reads TGTGCCAGCAGCCCCGACCCGCTAGGTCGGGGCACAGATACGCAGTATTTT.

This clone came up once. This CDR3 reads CASSLSGLAVGTDTQYF. Here the CDR3 DNA reads TGTGCCAGCAGCTTATCTGGGCTAGCGGTCGGCACAGATACGCAGTATTTT. The gene calls are TRBV7-2 and TRBJ2-3, with 7 bases matching TRBD2. Germline V lookup: CDR1 SGHTA, CDR2 FQGNSA. The J segment lost 1 base and the V segment lost 2 bases, leaving 9 bases of the junction unmatched. The CDR3 length is 17 residues.

The J gene is TRBJ2-3, the V gene TRBV5-6; D is unresolved. Germline V gene data show CDR1 as SGHDT and CDR2 as YYEEEE. The CDR3 runs to 17 residues. Trimming shortened V by 3 bases and J by 4 bases, and 21 bases separated the two germline ends. The CDR3 is CASSSAADAVSPDTQYF. CDR3 DNA sequence: TGTGCCAGCAGCTCCGCGGCGGATGCAGTGTCCCCAGATACGCAGTATTTT.

The chain couples TRBV19 to TRBJ2-2; TRBD1 matches 8 bases. Germline lookup yields CDR1 LNHDA and CDR2 SQIVND (reference sequence). The CDR3 length is 17 residues. Unmatched junction bases numbered 12, after V lost 6 bases and J lost 3 bases. The CDR3 loop reads CASSTGQGLFHTGELFF. CDR3 in DNA: TGTGCCAGTAGCACCGGACAGGGTTTGTTTCACACCGGGGAGCTGTTTTTT.

The genes are TRBV11-2 and TRBJ2-7, with a possible D match to TRBD2 (6 bases). This CDR3 comprises 12 residues. With 5 bases removed from V and 3 bases from J, the gap between germline ends came to 8 bases. Germline V gives CDR1 SGHAT, CDR2 FQNNGV. This chain's CDR3 is CASSGSGYEQYF. The CDR3 DNA reads TGTGCCAGCAGCGGTAGCGGCTACGAGCAGTACTTC.

This chain joins TRBV28 and TRBJ2-7, with 7 bases lining up with TRBD1. The CDR3 runs 14 residues. The junction had 8 bases not matched to a gene; V was cut back by 6 bases and J by 3 bases. The germline V gene has CDR1 MDHEN and CDR2 SYDVKM. The chain's CDR3 is CASSRDRVGYEQYF. For the CDR3, the DNA is TGTGCCAGCAGCCGCGACAGGGTAGGCTACGAGCAGTACTTC.

The chain links TRBV7-6 to TRBJ2-3; unclear D gene. In germline, CDR1 is SGHVS, CDR2 FNYEAQ. Trimming cost V 5 bases and J 0 bases, with 12 bases left between them. This CDR3 is 15 amino acids long. This chain's CDR3 is CASSRTTFSTDTQYF. For the CDR3, the DNA is TGTGCCAGCAGCAGAACGACATTCAGCACAGATACGCAGTATTTT.

This chain joins TRBV7-7 and TRBJ2-3, with TRBD2 as a possible D gene (5 bases). The V end was cut by 5 bases, the J end by 0 bases, with 12 bases between. The CDR3 sequence is 15 residues long. The germline CDR1 and CDR2 sequences are SSHAT and FNYEAQ (reference sequence). Here the CDR3 DNA reads TGTGCCAGCAGCCGGACTGTTTCTAGCACAGATACGCAGTATTTT. Translated, it gives CASSRTVSSTDTQYF.

This rearrangement joins TRBV11-2 to TRBJ2-7, with D perhaps matching TRBD2 (6 bases). The length of the CDR3 is 15 residues. V was clipped by 0 bases and J by 3 bases, with 12 bases between them. The germline V gene has CDR1 SGHAT and CDR2 FQNNGV. The CDR3 DNA reads as TGTGCCAGCAGCTTAGAGGGAGGAGGAGGCTACGAGCAGTACTTC. It codes for CASSLEGGGGYEQYF.

CDR3 amino acids: CASSLMEGRNEQFF. The CDR3 DNA sequence: TGTGCCAGCAGCTTGATGGAGGGTCGGAATGAGCAGTTCTTC. The J gene is TRBJ2-1, the V gene TRBV5-6, with D possibly being TRBD2 (6 bases). This CDR3 has 14 residues. V dropped 1 base and J dropped 7 bases, with 12 bases sitting between them. Germline loops: CDR1 SGHDT, CDR2 YYEEEE.

This clone has a single count. The chain links TRBV27 to TRBJ2-7, with 7 bases fitting TRBD1. CDR1 MNHEY and CDR2 SMNVEV come from the germline V gene (reference sequence). This CDR3 comprises 14 residues. V was pared by 5 bases and J by 6 bases, with 10 bases of the junction left unmatched. The CDR3 spells CASSMLTGTFEQYF. The CDR3 DNA follows: TGTGCCAGCAGTATGCTGACAGGGACCTTCGAGCAGTACTTC.

This clone was observed a single time. The rearrangement links TRBV30 to TRBJ2-1; D not resolved. Germline loops: CDR1 GTSNPN, CDR2 SVGIG (reference sequence). The CDR3 extends over 14 amino acids. The V end was cut by 1 base, the J end by 0 bases, with 7 bases between. In nucleotides, the CDR3 is TGTGCCTGGAGTGAGCCGCCCTCCTACAATGAGCAGTTCTTC. It codes for CAWSEPPSYNEQFF. Full variable domain (missing parts from reference TRBV30 and TRBJ2-1): SQTIHQWPATLVQPVGSPLSLECTVEGTSNPNLYWYRQAAGRGLQLLFYSVGIGQISSEVPQNLSASRPQDRQFILSSKKLLLSDSGFYLCAWSEPPSYNEQFFGPGTRLTVL.